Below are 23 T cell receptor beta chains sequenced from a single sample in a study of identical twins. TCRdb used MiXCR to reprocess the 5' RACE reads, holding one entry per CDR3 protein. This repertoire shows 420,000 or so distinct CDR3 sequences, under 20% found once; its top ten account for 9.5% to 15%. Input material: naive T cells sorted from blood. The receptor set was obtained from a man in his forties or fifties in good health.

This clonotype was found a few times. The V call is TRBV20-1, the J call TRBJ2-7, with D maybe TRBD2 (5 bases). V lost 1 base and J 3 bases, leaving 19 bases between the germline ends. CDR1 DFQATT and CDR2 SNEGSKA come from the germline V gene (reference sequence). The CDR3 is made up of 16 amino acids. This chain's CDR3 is CSARAPVRTLFYEQYF. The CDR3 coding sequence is TGCAGTGCTAGAGCCCCCGTACGGACTCTCTTCTACGAGCAGTACTTC.

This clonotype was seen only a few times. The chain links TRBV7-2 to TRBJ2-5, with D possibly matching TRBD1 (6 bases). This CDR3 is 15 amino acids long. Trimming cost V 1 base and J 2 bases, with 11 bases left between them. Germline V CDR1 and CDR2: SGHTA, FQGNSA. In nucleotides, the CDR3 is TGTGCCAGCAGCTTAGGCAGGGGACCTCAAGAGACCCAGTACTTC. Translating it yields CASSLGRGPQETQYF.

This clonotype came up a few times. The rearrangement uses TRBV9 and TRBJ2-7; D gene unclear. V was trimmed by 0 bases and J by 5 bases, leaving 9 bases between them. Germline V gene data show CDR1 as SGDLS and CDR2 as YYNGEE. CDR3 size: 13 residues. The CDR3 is CASSVAPRDEQYF. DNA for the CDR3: TGTGCCAGCAGCGTAGCCCCCCGCGACGAGCAGTACTTC. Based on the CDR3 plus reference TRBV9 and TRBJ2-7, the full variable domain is DSGVTQTPKHLITATGQRVTLRCSPRSGDLSVYWYQQSLDQGLQFLIQYYNGEERAKGNILERFSAQQFPDLHSELNLSSLELGDSALYFCASSVAPRDEQYFGPGTRLTVT.

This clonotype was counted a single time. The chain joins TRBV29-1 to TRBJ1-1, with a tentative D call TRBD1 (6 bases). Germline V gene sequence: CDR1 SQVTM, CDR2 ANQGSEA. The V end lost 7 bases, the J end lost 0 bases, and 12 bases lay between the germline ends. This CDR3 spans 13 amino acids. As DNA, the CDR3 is TGCAGCGCTGACAGGATCATGAACACTGAAGCTTTCTTT. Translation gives CSADRIMNTEAFF. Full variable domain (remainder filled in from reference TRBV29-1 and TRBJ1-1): SAVISQKPSRDICQRGTSLTIQCQVDSQVTMMFWYRQQPGQSLTLIATANQGSEATYESGFVIDKFPISRPNLTFSTLTVSNMSPEDSSIYLCSADRIMNTEAFFGQGTRLTVV.

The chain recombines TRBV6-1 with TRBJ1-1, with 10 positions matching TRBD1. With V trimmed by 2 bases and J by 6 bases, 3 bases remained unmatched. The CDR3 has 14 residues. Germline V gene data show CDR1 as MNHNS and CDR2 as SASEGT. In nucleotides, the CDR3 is TGTGCCAGCAGTGAATGGACAGGGGGGGCTGAAGCTTTCTTT. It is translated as CASSEWTGGAEAFF.

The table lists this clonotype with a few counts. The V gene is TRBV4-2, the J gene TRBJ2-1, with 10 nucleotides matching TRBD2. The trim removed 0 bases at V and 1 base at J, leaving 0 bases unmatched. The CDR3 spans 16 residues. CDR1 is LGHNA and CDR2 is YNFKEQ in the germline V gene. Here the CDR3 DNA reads TGTGCCAGCAGCCAAGAAGCGGGAGGGTCCTACAATGAGCAGTTCTTC. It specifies CASSQEAGGSYNEQFF.

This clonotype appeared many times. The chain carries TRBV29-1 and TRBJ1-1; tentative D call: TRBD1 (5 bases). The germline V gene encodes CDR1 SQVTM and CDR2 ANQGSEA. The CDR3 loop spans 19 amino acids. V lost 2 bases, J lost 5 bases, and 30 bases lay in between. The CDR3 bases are TGCAGCGTTGAAATGGGAACTCCCCGACGGGGACCGCCTGGGACTGAAGCTTTCTTT. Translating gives CSVEMGTPRRGPPGTEAFF.

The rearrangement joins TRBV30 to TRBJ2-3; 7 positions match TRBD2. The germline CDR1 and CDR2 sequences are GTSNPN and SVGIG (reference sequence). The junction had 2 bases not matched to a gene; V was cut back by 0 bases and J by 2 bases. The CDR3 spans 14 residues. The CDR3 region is CAWSVAGATDTQYF. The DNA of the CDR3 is TGTGCCTGGAGTGTGGCGGGAGCCACAGATACGCAGTATTTT.

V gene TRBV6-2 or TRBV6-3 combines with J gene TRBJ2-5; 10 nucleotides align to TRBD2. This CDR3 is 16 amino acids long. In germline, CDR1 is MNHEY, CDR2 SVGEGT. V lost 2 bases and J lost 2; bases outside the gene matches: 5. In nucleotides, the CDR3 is TGTGCCAGCAGTTACATGGCTAGCGGGAGTCAAGAGACCCAGTACTTC. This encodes CASSYMASGSQETQYF.

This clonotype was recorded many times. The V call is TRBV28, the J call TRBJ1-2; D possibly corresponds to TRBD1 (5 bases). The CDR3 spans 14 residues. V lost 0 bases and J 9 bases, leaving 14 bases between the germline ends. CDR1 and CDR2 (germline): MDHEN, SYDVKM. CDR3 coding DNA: TGTGCCAGCAGTTTATGGGGTCAGGGAGGAAGCTACACCTTC. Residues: CASSLWGQGGSYTF.

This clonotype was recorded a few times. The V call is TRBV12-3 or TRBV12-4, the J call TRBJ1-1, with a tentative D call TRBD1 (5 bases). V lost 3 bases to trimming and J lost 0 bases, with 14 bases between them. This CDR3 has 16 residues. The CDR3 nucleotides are TGTGCCAGCAGTTTGGGACCTCCGGGGATGAACACTGAAGCTTTCTTT. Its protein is CASSLGPPGMNTEAFF.

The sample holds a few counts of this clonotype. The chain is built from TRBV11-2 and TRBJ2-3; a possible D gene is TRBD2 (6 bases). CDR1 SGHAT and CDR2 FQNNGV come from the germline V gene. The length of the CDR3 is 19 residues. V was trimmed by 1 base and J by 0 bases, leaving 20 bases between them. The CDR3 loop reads CASSLVSGLQKSSTDTQYF. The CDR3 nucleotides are TGTGCCAGCAGCTTAGTTAGCGGCCTACAAAAATCTAGCACAGATACGCAGTATTTT.

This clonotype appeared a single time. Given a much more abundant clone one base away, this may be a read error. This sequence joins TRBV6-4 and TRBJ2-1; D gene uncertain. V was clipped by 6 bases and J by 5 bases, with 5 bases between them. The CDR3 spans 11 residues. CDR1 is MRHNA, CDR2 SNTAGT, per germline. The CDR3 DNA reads TGTGCCAGCAGCGACCACAATGAGCAGTTCTTC. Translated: CASSDHNEQFF.

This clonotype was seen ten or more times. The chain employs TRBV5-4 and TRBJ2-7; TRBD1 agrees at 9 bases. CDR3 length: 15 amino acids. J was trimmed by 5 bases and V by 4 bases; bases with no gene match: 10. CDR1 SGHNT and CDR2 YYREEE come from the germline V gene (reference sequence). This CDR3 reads CASSRDRDRVNEQYF. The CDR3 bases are TGTGCCAGCAGCAGAGACCGGGACAGGGTCAACGAGCAGTACTTC.

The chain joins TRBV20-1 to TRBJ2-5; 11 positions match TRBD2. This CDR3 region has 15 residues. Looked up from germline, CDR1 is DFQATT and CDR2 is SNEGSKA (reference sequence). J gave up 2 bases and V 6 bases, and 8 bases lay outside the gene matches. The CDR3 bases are TGCAGTGCCCATACTAGCGGGAGAATGCAAGAGACCCAGTACTTC. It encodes CSAHTSGRMQETQYF.

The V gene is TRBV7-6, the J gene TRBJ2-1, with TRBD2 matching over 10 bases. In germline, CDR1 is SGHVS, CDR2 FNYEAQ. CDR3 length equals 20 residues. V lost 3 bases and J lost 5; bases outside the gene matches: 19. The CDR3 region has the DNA TGTGCCAGCAGCTTCAACCTATGGGGTGGGACTAGCGACGGACACAATGAGCAGTTCTTC. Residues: CASSFNLWGGTSDGHNEQFF.

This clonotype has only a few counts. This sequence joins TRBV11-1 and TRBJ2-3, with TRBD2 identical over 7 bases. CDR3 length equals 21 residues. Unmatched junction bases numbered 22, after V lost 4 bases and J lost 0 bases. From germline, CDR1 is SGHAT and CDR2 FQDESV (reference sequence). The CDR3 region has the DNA TGTGCCAGCAGCTCCAATATCCTAGCGGCGGGGAGAAGAACTAGCACAGATACGCAGTATTTT. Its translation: CASSSNILAAGRRTSTDTQYF.

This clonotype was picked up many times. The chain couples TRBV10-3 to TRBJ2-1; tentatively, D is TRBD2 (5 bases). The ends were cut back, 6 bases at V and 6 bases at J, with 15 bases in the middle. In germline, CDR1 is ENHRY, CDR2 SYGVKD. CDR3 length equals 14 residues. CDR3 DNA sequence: TGTGCCATCAGAGGGCTAGCTAGTGGCAATGAGCAGTTCTTC. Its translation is CAIRGLASGNEQFF.

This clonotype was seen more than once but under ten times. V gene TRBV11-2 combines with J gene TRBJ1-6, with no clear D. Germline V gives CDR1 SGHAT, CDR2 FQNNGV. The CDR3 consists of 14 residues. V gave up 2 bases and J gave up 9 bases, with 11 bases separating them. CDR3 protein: CASSLHLTGSPLHF. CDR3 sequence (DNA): TGTGCCAGCAGCTTACACCTAACGGGTTCACCCCTCCACTTT.

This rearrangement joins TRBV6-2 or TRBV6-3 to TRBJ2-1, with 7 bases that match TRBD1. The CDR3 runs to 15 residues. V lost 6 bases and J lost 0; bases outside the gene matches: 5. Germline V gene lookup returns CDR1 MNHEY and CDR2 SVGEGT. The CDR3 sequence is CASRNRQGSYNEQFF. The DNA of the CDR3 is TGTGCCAGCAGGAACCGACAGGGCTCCTACAATGAGCAGTTCTTC.

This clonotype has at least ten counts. CDR3: CASSSPGGTSGALGQFF. The CDR3 region has the DNA TGTGCCAGCAGCTCACCGGGCGGGACTAGCGGCGCCCTGGGACAGTTCTTC. The J gene is TRBJ2-1, the V gene TRBV3-1, with 11 positions matching TRBD2. Per germline, CDR1 LGHDT and CDR2 YNNKEL (reference sequence). The J segment lost 13 bases and the V segment lost 5 bases, leaving 19 bases of the junction unmatched. This CDR3 spans 17 amino acids.

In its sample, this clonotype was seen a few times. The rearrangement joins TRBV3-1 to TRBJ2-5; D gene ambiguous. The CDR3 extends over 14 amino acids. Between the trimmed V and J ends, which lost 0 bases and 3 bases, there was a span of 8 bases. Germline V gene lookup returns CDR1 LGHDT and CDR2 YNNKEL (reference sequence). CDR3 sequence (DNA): TGTGCCAGCAGCCAAGATCCATGGAAAGAGACCCAGTACTTC. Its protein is CASSQDPWKETQYF.

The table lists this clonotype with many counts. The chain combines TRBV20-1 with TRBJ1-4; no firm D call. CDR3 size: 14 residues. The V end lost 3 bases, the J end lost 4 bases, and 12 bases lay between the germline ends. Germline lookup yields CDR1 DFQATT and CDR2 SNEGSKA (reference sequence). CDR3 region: CSASRTPDNEKLFF. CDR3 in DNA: TGCAGTGCTAGCAGGACGCCTGATAATGAAAAACTGTTTTTT.